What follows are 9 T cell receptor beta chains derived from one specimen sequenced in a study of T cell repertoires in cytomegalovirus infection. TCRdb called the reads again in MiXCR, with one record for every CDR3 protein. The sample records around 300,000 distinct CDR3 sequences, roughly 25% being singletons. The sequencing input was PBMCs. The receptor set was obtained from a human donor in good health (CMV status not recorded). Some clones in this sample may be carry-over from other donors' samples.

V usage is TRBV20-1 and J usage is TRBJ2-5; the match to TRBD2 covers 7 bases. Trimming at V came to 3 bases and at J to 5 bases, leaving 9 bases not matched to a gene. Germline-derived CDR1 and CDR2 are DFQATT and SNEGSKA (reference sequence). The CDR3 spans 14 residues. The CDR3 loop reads CSARRQGGIETQYF. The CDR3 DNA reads TGCAGTGCTAGGCGGCAGGGAGGGATCGAGACCCAGTACTTC.

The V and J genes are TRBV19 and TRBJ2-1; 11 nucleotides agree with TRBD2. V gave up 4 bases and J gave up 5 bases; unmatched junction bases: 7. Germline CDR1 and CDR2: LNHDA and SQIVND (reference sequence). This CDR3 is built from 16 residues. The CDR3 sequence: CASSNPGLAEHNEQFF. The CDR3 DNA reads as TGTGCCAGTAGTAACCCGGGACTAGCGGAACACAATGAGCAGTTCTTC.

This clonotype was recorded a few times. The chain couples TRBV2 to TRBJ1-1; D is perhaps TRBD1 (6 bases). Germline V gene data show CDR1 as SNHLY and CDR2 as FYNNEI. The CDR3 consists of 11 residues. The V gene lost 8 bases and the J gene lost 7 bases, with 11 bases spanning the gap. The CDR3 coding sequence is TGTGCCAGCTTAACCAGGGGTGAAGCTTTCTTT. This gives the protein CASLTRGEAFF.

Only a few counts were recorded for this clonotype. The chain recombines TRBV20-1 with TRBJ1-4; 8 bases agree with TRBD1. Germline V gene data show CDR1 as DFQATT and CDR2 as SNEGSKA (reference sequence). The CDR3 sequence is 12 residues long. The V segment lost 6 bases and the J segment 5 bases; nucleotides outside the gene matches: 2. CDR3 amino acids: CSAWDRNEKLFF. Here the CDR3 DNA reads TGCAGTGCCTGGGACAGGAATGAAAAACTGTTTTTT.

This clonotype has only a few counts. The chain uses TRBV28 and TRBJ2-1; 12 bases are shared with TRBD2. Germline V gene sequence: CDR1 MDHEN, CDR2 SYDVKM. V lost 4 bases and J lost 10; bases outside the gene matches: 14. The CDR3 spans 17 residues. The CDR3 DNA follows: TGTGCCAGCAGTTCACCCATCCCTAGCGGGGGGGCCTACGAGCAGTTCTTC. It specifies CASSSPIPSGGAYEQFF.

CDR3 loop: CASSPGLTMSSYEQYF. In DNA, the CDR3 is TGTGCCAGCAGCCCCGGACTTACAATGAGCTCCTACGAGCAGTACTTC. V usage is TRBV12-3 or TRBV12-4 and J usage is TRBJ2-7, with D possibly TRBD2 on 5 matching bases. The V end was cut by 6 bases, the J end by 0 bases, with 18 bases between. The CDR3 runs 16 residues.

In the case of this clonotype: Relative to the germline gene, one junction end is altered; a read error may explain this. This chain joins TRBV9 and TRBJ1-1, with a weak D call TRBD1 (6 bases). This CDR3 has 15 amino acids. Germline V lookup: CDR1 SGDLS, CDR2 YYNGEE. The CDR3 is CASSVDGGGNTKAFF. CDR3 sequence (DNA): TGTGCCAGCAGCGTAGATGGAGGGGGGAACACTAAAGCTTTCTTT.

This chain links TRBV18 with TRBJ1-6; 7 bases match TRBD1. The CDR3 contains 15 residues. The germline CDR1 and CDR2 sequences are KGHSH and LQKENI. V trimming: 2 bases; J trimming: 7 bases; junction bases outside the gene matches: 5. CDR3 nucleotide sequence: TGTGCCAGCTCACCAACCGGGACAGTGAATTCACCCCTCCACTTT. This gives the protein CASSPTGTVNSPLHF.

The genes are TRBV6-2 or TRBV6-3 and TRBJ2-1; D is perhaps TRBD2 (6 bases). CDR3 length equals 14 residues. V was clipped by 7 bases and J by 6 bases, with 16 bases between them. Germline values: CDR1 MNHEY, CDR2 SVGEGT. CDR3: CASNWAGRPNEQFF. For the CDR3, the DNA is TGTGCCAGCAACTGGGCCGGGAGACCCAATGAGCAGTTCTTC.